One T cell receptor (beta chain) is described in this entry. Its antigen is unknown. This record belongs to a study of response to subunit inactivated influenza vaccine. In TCRdb, the RT-PCR reads were re-called with MiXCR into one record per CDR3 protein. The sample has 500,000 to 550,000 distinct CDR3 sequences; approximately 20% are singletons. Study-wide findings and caveats: T cells newly recruited by each seasonal influenza vaccination are few, the authors suggested.

The V end lost 2 bases, the J end lost 5 bases, and 10 bases lay between the germline ends. The CDR3 sequence is 13 residues long. The germline V gene has CDR1 LNHNV and CDR2 YYDKDF (reference sequence). These records were also assigned to another study, of T cells expressing NK-cell markers. From that paper: The cDNA for TCR beta came from 5'RACE template switching with UMIs. According to the study, TCR beta repertoires originated from sorted CD3+CD56+NKG2C+, CD3+CD56+NKG2C- and CD3+CD56-NKG2C+ T cells. With respect to HCMV, seven of the eight sequenced donors were seropositive, and one was seronegative.

The rearrangement joins TRBV15 to TRBJ2-7; no firm D call. The TCR was taken from a man aged 50 to 60 who received an inactivated influenza vaccine. The sequencing used CD4+ T cells sorted from PBMCs, collected roughly 13 days after vaccination. The CDR3 DNA reads TGTGCCACCAGCAGAAGGCTTGGCGACGAGCAGTACTTC. Translated, it gives CATSRRLGDEQYF.